The present T cell receptor (beta chain) was sequenced within a study of blood T cell repertoires in COVID-19. Study background: Whether acute or convalescent, the COVID-19 samples came from the United States, Italy and Spain. T cells, B-cell-depleted T cells, or PBMCs supplied cDNA or gDNA.

This CDR3 is built from 17 residues. V was trimmed by 5 bases and J by 0 bases, leaving 20 bases between them. From germline, CDR1 is GTSNPN and CDR2 SVGIG (reference sequence). In the original processing: Reference gene primer amplification gave nucleated cell count estimates. Libraries were prepared by immunoSEQ multiplex PCR; TCRdb keeps only in-frame clonotypes and omits some of them. V and J calls and clone size are as listed in that table; D and trimming were resolved from the DNA. The table includes approximately 400,000 clones, more than 75% detected once. This clone was counted many times. Sequencing was carried out using peripheral blood. The clonotype was recovered from a human donor with acute or convalescent COVID-19. The donor label of this sample is uncertain. The V gene is TRBV30, the J gene TRBJ1-5; D might be TRBD1 (6 bases). The CDR3, as DNA: TGTGCCTGGGGCCGATTTGGCAGGGGCTATAGCAATCAGCCCCAGCATTTT. Residues: CAWGRFGRGYSNQPQHF.